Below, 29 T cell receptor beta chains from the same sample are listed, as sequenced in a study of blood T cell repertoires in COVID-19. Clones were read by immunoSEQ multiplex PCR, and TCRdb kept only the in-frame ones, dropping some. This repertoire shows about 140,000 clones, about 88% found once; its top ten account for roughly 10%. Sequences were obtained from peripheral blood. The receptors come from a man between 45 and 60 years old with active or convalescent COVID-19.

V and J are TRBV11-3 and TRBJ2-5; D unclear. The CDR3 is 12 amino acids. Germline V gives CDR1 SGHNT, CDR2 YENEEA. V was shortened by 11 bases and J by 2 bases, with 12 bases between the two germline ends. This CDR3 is CAPCVRQETQYF. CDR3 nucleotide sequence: TGTGCCCCCTGTGTTCGGCAAGAGACCCAGTACTTC.

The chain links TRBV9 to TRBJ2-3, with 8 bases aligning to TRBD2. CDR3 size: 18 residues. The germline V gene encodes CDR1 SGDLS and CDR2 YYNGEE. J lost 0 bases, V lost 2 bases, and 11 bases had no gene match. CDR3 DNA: TGTGCCAGCAGCGTCATTCCGGGGCCTAGCGGGAGCACAGATACGCAGTATTTT. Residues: CASSVIPGPSGSTDTQYF.

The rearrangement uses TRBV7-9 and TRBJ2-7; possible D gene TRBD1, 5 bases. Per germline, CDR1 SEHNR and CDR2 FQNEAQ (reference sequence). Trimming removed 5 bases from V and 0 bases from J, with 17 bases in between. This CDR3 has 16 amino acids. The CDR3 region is CASSEEIDRFSYEQYF. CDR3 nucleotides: TGTGCCAGCAGCGAGGAGATAGACAGATTCTCCTACGAGCAGTACTTC.

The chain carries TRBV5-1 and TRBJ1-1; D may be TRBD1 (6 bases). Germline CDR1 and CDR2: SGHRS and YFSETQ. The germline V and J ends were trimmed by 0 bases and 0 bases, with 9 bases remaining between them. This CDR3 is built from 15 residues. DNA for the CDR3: TGCGCCAGCAGCTTGGATACAGGGATGAACACTGAAGCTTTCTTT. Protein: CASSLDTGMNTEAFF.

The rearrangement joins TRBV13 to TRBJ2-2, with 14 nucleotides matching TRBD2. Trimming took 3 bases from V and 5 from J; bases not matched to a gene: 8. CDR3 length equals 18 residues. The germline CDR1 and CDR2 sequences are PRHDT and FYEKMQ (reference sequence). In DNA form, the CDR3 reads TGTGCCAGCAGCTTCGTGGGACTAGCGGGAGAGGGGACCGGGGAGCTGTTTTTT. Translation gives CASSFVGLAGEGTGELFF.

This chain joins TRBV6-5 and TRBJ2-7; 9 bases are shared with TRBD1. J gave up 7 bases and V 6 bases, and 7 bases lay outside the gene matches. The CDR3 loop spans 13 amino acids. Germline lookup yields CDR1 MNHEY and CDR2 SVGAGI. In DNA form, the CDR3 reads TGTGCCAGCAGAGACAGGGGGGCCCTGGAGCAGTACTTC. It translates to CASRDRGALEQYF.

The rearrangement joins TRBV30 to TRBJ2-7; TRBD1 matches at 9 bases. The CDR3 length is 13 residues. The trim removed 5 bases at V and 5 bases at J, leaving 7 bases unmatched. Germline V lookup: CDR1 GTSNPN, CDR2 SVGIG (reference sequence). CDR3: CAWERDRDHEQYF. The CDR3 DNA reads TGTGCCTGGGAAAGGGACAGGGACCACGAGCAGTACTTC.

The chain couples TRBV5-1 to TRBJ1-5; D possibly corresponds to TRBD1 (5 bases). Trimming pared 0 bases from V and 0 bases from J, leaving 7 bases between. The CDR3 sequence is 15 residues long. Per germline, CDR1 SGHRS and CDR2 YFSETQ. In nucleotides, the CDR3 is TGCGCCAGCAGCTTGGGACAGTCTAGCAATCAGCCCCAGCATTTT. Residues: CASSLGQSSNQPQHF.

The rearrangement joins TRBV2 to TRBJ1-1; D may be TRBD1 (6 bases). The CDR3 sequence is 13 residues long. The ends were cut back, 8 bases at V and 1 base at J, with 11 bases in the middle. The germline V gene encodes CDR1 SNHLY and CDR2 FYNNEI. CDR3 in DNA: TGTGCCAGCGGGGGACACCCGAACACTGAAGCTTTCTTT. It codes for CASGGHPNTEAFF.

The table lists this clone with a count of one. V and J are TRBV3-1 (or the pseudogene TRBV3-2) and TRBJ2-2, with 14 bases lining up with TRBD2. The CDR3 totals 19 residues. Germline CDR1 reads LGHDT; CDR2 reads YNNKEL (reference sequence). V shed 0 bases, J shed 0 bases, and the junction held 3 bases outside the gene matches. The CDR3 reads CASSQDWGLAGANTGELFF. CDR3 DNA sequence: TGTGCCAGCAGCCAAGATTGGGGACTAGCGGGGGCGAACACCGGGGAGCTGTTTTTT.

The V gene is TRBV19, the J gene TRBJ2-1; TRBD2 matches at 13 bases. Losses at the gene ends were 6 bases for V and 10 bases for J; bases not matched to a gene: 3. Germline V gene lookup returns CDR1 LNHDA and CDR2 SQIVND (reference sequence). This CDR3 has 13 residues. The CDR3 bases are TGTGCCAGTAGCCGACTAGCGGGGGGCGAGCAGTTCTTC. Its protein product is CASSRLAGGEQFF.

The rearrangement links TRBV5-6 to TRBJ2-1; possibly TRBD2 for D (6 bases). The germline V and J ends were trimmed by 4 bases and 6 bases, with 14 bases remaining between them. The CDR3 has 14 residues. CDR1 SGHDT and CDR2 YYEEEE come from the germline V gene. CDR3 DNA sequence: TGTGCCAGCAGCCCCGGACTAATCGGCAATGAGCAGTTCTTC. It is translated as CASSPGLIGNEQFF.

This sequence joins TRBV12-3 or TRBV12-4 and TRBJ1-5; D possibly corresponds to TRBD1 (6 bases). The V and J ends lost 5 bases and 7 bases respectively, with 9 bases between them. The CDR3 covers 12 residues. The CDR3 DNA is TGTGCCAGCAGTCCAGACAGGCAGCCCCAGCATTTT. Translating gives CASSPDRQPQHF.

Written as DNA, the CDR3 is TGTGCCAGCAGTGGCGACAGGGGGCGCGCAGATACGCAGTATTTT. It codes for CASSGDRGRADTQYF. V gene TRBV28 combines with J gene TRBJ2-3; TRBD1 matches at 10 bases. J was trimmed by 4 bases and V by 5 bases; bases with no gene match: 6. This CDR3 has 15 residues. Germline CDR1 MDHEN, CDR2 SYDVKM.

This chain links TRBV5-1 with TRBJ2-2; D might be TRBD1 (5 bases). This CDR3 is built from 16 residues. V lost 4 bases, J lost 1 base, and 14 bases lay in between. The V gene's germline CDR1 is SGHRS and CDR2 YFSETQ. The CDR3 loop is CASSILRTRNTGELFF. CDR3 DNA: TGCGCCAGCAGCATCCTTCGGACACGGAACACCGGGGAGCTGTTTTTT.

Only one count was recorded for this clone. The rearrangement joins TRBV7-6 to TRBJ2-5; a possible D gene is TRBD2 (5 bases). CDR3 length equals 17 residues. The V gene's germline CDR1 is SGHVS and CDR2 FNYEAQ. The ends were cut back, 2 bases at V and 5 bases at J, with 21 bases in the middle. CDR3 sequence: CASSLSRTPRPGETQYF. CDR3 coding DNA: TGTGCCAGCAGCTTATCCCGGACCCCCCGGCCGGGGGAGACCCAGTACTTC.

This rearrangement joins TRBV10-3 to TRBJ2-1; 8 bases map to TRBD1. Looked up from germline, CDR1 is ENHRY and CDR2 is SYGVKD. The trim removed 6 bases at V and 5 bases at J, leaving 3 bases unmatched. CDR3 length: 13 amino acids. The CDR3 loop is CAIRTGADNEQFF. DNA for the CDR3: TGTGCCATCAGGACAGGGGCAGACAATGAGCAGTTCTTC.

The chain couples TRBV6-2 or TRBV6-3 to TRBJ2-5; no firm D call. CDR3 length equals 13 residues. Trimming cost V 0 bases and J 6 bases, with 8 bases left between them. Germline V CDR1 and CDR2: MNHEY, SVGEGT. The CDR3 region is CASSYSRLQTQYF. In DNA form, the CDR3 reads TGTGCCAGCAGTTACTCCCGGTTACAGACCCAGTACTTC.

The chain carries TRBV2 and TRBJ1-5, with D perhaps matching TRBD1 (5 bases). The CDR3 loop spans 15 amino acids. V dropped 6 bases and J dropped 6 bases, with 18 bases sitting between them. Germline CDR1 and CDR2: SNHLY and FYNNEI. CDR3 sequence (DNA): TGTGCCAGCAGCAATCAGGGAAACTCTGGTCAGCCCCAGCATTTT. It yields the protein CASSNQGNSGQPQHF.

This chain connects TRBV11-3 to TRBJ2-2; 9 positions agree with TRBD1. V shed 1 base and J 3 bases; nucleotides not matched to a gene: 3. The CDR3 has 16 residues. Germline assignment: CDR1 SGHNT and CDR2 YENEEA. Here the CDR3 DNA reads TGTGCCAGCAGCTTAGGTGGGGACAGGGACACCGGGGAGCTGTTTTTT. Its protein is CASSLGGDRDTGELFF.

The CDR3, as DNA: TGTGCCAGCAGCTTAGCGATGGGTCGGGATGAAAAACTGTTTTTT. This translates into CASSLAMGRDEKLFF. This chain joins TRBV7-9 and TRBJ1-4; D unclear. V was clipped by 0 bases and J by 6 bases, with 11 bases between them. There are 15 residues in the CDR3. CDR1 and CDR2 from the germline V gene are SEHNR and FQNEAQ (reference sequence).

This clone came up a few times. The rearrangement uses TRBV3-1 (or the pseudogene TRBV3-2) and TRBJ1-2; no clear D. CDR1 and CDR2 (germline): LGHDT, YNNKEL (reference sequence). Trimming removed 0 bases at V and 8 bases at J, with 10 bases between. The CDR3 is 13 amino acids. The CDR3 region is CASSQDTGRGYTF. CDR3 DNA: TGTGCCAGCAGCCAAGACACGGGGAGAGGCTACACCTTC.

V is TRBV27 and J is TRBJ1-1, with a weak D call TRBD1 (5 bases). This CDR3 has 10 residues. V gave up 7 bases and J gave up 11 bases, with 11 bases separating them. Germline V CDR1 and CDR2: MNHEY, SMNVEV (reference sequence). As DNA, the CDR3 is TGTGCCAGCAAAGGGGCCAGGGCTTTCTTT. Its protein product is CASKGARAFF.

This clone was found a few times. The chain's CDR3 is CASSQGGNQPQHF. The CDR3 bases are TGTGCCAGCAGCCAGGGAGGGAATCAGCCCCAGCATTTT. The V call is TRBV4-2, the J call TRBJ1-5; D is undetermined. V was clipped by 3 bases and J by 4 bases, with 7 bases between them. This CDR3 has 13 residues. The germline V gene encodes CDR1 LGHNA and CDR2 YNFKEQ.

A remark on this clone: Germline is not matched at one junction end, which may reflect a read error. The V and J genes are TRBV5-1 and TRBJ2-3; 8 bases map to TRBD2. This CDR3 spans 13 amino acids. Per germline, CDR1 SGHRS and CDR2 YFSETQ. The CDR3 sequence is CASSWTSRDTQYF. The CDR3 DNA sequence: TGCGCCAGCAGCTGGACTAGCAGAGATACGCAGTATTTT.

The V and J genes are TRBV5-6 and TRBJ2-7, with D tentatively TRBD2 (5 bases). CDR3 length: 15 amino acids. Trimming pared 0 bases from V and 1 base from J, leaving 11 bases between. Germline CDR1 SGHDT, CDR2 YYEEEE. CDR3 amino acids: CASSLEVGRSYEQYF. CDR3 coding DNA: TGTGCCAGCAGCTTGGAGGTTGGGAGATCCTACGAGCAGTACTTC.

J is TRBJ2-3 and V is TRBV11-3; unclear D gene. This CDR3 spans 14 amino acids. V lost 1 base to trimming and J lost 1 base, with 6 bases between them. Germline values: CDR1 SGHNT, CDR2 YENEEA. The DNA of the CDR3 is TGTGCCAGCAGCTTAGCATCCCGCACAGATACGCAGTATTTT. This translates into CASSLASRTDTQYF. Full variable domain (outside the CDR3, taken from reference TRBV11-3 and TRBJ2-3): EAGVVQSPRYKIIEKKQPVAFWCNPISGHNTLYWYLQNLGQGPELLIRYENEEAVDDSQLPKDRFSAERLKGVDSTLKIQPAELGDSAVYLCASSLASRTDTQYFGPGTRLTVL.

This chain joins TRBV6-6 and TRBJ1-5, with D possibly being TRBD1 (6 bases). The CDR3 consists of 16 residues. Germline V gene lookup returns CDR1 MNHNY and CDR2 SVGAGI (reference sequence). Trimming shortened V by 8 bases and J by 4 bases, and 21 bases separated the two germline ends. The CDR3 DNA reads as TGTGCCAGCCTAAGTTTGGGGGCGTTACCTAATCAGCCCCAGCATTTT. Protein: CASLSLGALPNQPQHF.

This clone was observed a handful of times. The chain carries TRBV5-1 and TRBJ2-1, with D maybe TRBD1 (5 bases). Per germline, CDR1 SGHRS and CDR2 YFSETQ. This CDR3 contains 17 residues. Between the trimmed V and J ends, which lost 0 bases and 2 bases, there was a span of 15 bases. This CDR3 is CASSLGGGKTTYNEQFF. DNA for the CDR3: TGCGCCAGCAGCTTGGGGGGCGGCAAAACGACCTACAATGAGCAGTTCTTC.